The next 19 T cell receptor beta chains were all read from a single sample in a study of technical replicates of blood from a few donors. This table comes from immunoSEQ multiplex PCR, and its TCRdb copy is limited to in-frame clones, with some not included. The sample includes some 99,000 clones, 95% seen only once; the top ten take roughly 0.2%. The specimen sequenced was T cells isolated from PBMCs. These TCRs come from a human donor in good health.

For the CDR3, the DNA is TGTGCCAGCTCACCACCAGTGACAGGCCTGAACACTGAAGCTTTCTTT. Its translation: CASSPPVTGLNTEAFF. This sequence joins TRBV18 and TRBJ1-1, with a possible D match to TRBD1 (6 bases). The V gene lost 0 bases and the J gene lost 0 bases, with 11 bases spanning the gap. This CDR3 comprises 16 residues. CDR1 and CDR2 from the germline V gene are KGHSH and LQKENI.

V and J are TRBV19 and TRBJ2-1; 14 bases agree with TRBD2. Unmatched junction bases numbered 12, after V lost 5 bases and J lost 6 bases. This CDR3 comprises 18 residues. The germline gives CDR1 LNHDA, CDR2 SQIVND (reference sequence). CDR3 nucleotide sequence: TGTGCCAGTAGTCTCCGTGAGGGACTAGCGGGAGTGAGCAATGAGCAGTTCTTC. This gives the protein CASSLREGLAGVSNEQFF.

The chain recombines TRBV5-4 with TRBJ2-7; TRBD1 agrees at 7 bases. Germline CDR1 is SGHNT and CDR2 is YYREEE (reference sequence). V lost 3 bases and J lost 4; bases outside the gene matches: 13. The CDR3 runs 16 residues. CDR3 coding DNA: TGTGCCAGCAGCTCGGAGTCCGGGACAGTTCTTTACGAGCAGTACTTC. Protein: CASSSESGTVLYEQYF.

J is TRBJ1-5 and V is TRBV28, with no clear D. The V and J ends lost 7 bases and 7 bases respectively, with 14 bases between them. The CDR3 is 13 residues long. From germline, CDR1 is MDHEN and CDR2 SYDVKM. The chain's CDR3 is CASTEIPPQPQHF. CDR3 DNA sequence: TGTGCCAGCACCGAGATCCCACCCCAGCCCCAGCATTTT.

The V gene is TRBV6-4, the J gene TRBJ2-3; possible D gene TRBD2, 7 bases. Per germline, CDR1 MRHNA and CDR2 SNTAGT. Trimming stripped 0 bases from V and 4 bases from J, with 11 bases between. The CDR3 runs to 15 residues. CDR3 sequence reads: CASSDSRGGADTQYF. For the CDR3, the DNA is TGTGCCAGCAGTGACTCGAGAGGGGGGGCAGATACGCAGTATTTT.

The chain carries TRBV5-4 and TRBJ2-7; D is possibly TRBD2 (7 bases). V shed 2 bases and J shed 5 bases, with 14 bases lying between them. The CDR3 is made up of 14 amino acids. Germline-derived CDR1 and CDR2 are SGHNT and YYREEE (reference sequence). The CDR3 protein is CASSFGGGGDEQYF. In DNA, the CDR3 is TGTGCCAGCAGCTTTGGGGGGGGCGGAGACGAGCAGTACTTC. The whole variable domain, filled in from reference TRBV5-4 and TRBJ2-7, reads ETGVTQSPTHLIKTRGQQVTLRCSSQSGHNTVSWYQQALGQGPQFIFQYYREEENGRGNFPPRFSGLQFPNYSSELNVNALELDDSALYLCASSFGGGGDEQYFGPGTRLTVT.

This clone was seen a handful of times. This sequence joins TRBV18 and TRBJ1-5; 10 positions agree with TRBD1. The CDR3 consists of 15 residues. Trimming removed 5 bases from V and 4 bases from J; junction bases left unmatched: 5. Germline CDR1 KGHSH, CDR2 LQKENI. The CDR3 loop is CASSGGQGVNQPQHF. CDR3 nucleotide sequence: TGTGCCAGCTCAGGAGGACAGGGGGTAAATCAGCCCCAGCATTTT.

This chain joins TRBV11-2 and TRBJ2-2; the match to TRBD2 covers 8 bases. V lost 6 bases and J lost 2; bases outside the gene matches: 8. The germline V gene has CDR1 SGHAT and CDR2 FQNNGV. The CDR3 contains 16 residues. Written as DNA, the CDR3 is TGTGCCAGCAGTTTCGGGCGGGGGGTTAACACCGGGGAGCTGTTTTTT. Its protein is CASSFGRGVNTGELFF. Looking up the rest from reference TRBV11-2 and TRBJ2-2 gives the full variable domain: EAGVAQSPRYKIIEKRQSVAFWCNPISGHATLYWYQQILGQGPKLLIQFQNNGVVDDSQLPKDRFSAERLKGVDSTLKIQPAKLEDSAVYLCASSFGRGVNTGELFFGEGSRLTVL.

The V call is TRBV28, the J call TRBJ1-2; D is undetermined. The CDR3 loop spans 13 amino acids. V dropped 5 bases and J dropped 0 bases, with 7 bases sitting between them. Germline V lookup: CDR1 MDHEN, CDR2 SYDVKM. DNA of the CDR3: TGTGCCAGCAGTACAGACCCTAACTATGGCTACACCTTC. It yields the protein CASSTDPNYGYTF.

As DNA, the CDR3 is TGTGCCAGCAGGGAATGGACAGGGAATTTAGATGAGCAGTTCTTC. It encodes CASREWTGNLDEQFF. V is TRBV6-5 and J is TRBJ2-1, with 8 bases aligning to TRBD1. J lost 8 bases, V lost 6 bases, and 12 bases had no gene match. This CDR3 contains 15 residues. CDR1 is MNHEY, CDR2 SVGAGI, per germline.

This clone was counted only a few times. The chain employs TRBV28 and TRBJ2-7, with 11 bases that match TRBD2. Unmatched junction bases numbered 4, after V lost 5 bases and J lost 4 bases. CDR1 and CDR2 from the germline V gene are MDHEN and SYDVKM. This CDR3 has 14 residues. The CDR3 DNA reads TGTGCCAGCAGTGGGACTAGCGGAGGGTACGAGCAGTACTTC. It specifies CASSGTSGGYEQYF.

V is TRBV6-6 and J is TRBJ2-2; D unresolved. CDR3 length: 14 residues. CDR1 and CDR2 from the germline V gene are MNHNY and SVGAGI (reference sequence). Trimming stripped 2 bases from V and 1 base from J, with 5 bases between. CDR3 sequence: CASSYSWNTGELFF. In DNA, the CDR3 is TGTGCCAGCAGTTACAGCTGGAACACCGGGGAGCTGTTTTTT.

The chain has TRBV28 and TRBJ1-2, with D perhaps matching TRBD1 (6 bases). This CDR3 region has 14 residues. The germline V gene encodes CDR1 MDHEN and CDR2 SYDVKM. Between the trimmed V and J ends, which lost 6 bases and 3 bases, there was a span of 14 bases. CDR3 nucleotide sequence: TGTGCCAGCAGCCCATGGGGGGGCTACTATGGCTACACCTTC. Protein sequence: CASSPWGGYYGYTF.

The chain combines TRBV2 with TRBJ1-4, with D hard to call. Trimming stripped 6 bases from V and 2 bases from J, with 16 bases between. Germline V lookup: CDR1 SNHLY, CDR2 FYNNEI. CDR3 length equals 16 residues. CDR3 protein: CASRARATYTNEKLFF. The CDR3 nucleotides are TGTGCCAGCAGAGCGAGGGCTACATACACTAATGAAAAACTGTTTTTT.

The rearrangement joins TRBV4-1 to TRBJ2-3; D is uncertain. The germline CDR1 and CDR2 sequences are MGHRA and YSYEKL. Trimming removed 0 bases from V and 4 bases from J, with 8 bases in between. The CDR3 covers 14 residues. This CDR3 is CASSQEPISDTQYF. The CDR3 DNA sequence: TGCGCCAGCAGCCAAGAGCCTATTTCAGATACGCAGTATTTT.

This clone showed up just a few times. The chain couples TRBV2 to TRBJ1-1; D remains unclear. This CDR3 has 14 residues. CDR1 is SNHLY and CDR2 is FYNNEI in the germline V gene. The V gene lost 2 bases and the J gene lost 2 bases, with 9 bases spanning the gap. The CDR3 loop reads CASSERRYNTEAFF. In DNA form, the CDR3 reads TGTGCCAGCAGTGAACGCAGGTATAACACTGAAGCTTTCTTT. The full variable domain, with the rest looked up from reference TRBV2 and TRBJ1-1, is EPEVTQTPSHQVTQMGQEVILRCVPISNHLYFYWYRQILGQKVEFLVSFYNNEISEKSEIFDDQFSVERPDGSNFTLKIRSTKLEDSAMYFCASSERRYNTEAFFGQGTRLTVV.

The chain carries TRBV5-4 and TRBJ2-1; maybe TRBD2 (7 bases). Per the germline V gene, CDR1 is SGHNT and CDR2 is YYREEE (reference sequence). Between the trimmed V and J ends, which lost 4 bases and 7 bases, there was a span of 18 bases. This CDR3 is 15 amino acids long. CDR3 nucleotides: TGTGCCAGCAGCCCGGGGGGCGGGAGCACTAATGAGCAGTTCTTC. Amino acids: CASSPGGGSTNEQFF.

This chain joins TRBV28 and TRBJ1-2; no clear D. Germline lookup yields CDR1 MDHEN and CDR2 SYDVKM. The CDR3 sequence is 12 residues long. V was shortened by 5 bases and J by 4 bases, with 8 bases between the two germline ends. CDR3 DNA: TGTGCCAGCAGTGTGGCAGGCTATGGCTACACCTTC. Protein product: CASSVAGYGYTF.

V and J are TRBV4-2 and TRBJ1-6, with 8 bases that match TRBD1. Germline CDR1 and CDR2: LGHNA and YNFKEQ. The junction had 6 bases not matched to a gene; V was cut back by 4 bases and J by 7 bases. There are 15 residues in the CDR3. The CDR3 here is CASSRQGQENSPLHF. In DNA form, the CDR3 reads TGTGCCAGCAGCCGCCAGGGACAGGAGAATTCACCCCTCCACTTT.